Following are 23 T cell receptor beta chains from one sample sequenced in a study of pediatric ulcerative colitis. Profiling relied on immunoSEQ multiplex PCR, and the TCRdb table lists in-frame clones only, not all of them. The table lists under 45,000 clones, less than 85% of them singletons. The sequenced sample was blood. Receptors originate from a girl aged 5 to 17 with moderate ulcerative colitis.

The rearrangement uses TRBV10-3 and TRBJ2-7; 9 positions match TRBD1. The CDR3 runs 16 residues. Germline values: CDR1 ENHRY, CDR2 SYGVKD. J gave up 5 bases and V 5 bases, and 13 bases lay outside the gene matches. As DNA, the CDR3 is TGTGCCATCAGTAGTCCGGACAGGGGCGGCTGGAACGAGCAGTACTTC. Protein product: CAISSPDRGGWNEQYF.

The chain links TRBV2 to TRBJ2-7; 7 bases line up with TRBD1. Germline V CDR1 and CDR2: SNHLY, FYNNEI. This CDR3 spans 13 amino acids. V lost 0 bases to trimming and J lost 6 bases; unmatched junction nucleotides: 2. The CDR3 coding sequence is TGTGCCAGCAGTGAAGCGAGGGGGCGCGAGCAGTACTTC. Protein: CASSEARGREQYF. The full variable domain, its missing parts supplied by reference TRBV2 and TRBJ2-7, is EPEVTQTPSHQVTQMGQEVILRCVPISNHLYFYWYRQILGQKVEFLVSFYNNEISEKSEIFDDQFSVERPDGSNFTLKIRSTKLEDSAMYFCASSEARGREQYFGPGTRLTVT.

The chain employs TRBV7-9 and TRBJ1-2; TRBD1 might be the D (6 bases). The V gene lost 5 bases and the J gene lost 8 bases, with 21 bases spanning the gap. CDR3 size: 15 residues. Per germline, CDR1 SEHNR and CDR2 FQNEAQ (reference sequence). This CDR3 reads CASSVSAAGGRGYTF. The CDR3 coding sequence is TGTGCCAGCAGCGTCAGTGCGGCCGGGGGCAGGGGCTACACCTTC.

In this sample, this clone turned up once. This sequence joins TRBV6-4 and TRBJ2-1; the match to TRBD1 covers 7 bases. The length of the CDR3 is 14 residues. Germline lookup yields CDR1 MRHNA and CDR2 SNTAGT. J was trimmed by 6 bases and V by 2 bases; bases with no gene match: 4. The CDR3 region has the DNA TGTGCCAGCAGTGACGGGTCAGGGGGCAATGAGCAGTTCTTC. Translation: CASSDGSGGNEQFF.

This chain connects TRBV2 to TRBJ1-1; a possible D gene is TRBD1 (5 bases). Trimming left V 2 bases short and J 5 bases short, with 18 bases between. The CDR3 contains 16 residues. Germline V lookup: CDR1 SNHLY, CDR2 FYNNEI. The DNA for the CDR3 is TGTGCCAGCAGTGAATTAACGGGACGGGGACGGACTGAAGCTTTCTTT. Translated, it gives CASSELTGRGRTEAFF.

The chain uses TRBV6-1 and TRBJ1-5, with TRBD1 identical over 9 bases. The junction had 6 bases not matched to a gene; V was cut back by 7 bases and J by 2 bases. CDR3 length equals 15 residues. Germline loops: CDR1 MNHNS, CDR2 SASEGT. CDR3 loop: CASNLQGAGNQPQHF. CDR3 DNA sequence: TGTGCCAGCAACCTACAGGGGGCGGGCAATCAGCCCCAGCATTTT.

The chain recombines TRBV28 with TRBJ1-2, with D uncertain. V lost 6 bases, J lost 3 bases, and 23 bases lay in between. The CDR3 has 17 residues. CDR1 is MDHEN and CDR2 is SYDVKM in the germline V gene. The CDR3 DNA reads as TGTGCCAGCAGCATGAGTTGGCGTAACCTGAGGGACTATGGCTACACCTTC. This translates into CASSMSWRNLRDYGYTF.

The gene calls are TRBV29-1 and TRBJ2-7, with TRBD1 identical over 9 bases. The CDR3 runs 13 residues. CDR1 SQVTM and CDR2 ANQGSEA come from the germline V gene. The ends lost 7 bases at V and 2 bases at J; junction bases unmatched: 6. The CDR3 nucleotides are TGCAGCGCCTTAGGGGACAGGGCCTACGAGCAGTACTTC. Protein product: CSALGDRAYEQYF.

The chain couples TRBV7-2 to TRBJ1-5; 7 nucleotides match TRBD1. The CDR3 runs 15 residues. Germline V gene sequence: CDR1 SGHTA, CDR2 FQGNSA. After removal of 0 bases from V and 6 bases from J, the junction contained 5 bases not matched to a gene. DNA of the CDR3: TGTGCCAGCAGCTTAGCAGGGGGCGGAGGTCAGCCCCAGCATTTT. It yields the protein CASSLAGGGGQPQHF.

This chain joins TRBV28 and TRBJ1-5; TRBD1 matches at 7 bases. Per the germline V gene, CDR1 is MDHEN and CDR2 is SYDVKM. V gave up 1 base and J gave up 1 base; unmatched junction bases: 1. The CDR3 spans 15 residues. The CDR3: CASSLYRGSNQPQHF. The CDR3 DNA sequence: TGTGCCAGCAGTTTATACAGGGGCAGCAATCAGCCCCAGCATTTT.

The chain recombines TRBV4-1 with TRBJ2-3; 9 nucleotides align to TRBD2. CDR3 size: 17 residues. CDR1 MGHRA and CDR2 YSYEKL come from the germline V gene. After removal of 3 bases from V and 4 bases from J, the junction contained 11 bases not matched to a gene. CDR3 residues: CASSQRGGLSRADTQYF. CDR3 bases: TGCGCCAGCAGCCAGCGGGGGGGCTTGTCTCGCGCAGATACGCAGTATTTT.

V is TRBV28 and J is TRBJ2-7, with D unresolved. Per germline, CDR1 MDHEN and CDR2 SYDVKM. Trimming shortened V by 5 bases and J by 4 bases, and 18 bases separated the two germline ends. The CDR3 covers 15 residues. For the CDR3, the DNA is TGTGCCAGCAGTCCCAGGACCCAACCAGCTTACGAGCAGTACTTC. Translating gives CASSPRTQPAYEQYF.

The table lists this clone with a count of one. This chain uses TRBV30 with TRBJ1-1; D might be TRBD1 (6 bases). Trimming left V 2 bases short and J 0 bases short, with 10 bases between. Germline V gene lookup returns CDR1 GTSNPN and CDR2 SVGIG (reference sequence). This CDR3 spans 14 amino acids. The CDR3 reads CAWSPGHLNTEAFF. CDR3 nucleotides: TGTGCCTGGAGTCCGGGACATTTGAACACTGAAGCTTTCTTT.

This sequence joins TRBV10-1 and TRBJ2-1, with D tentatively TRBD1 or TRBD2 (5 bases each). The germline V and J ends were trimmed by 3 bases and 10 bases, with 10 bases remaining between them. This CDR3 comprises 12 residues. Germline CDR1 and CDR2: WNHNN and SYGVQD (reference sequence). This CDR3 reads CASSDHGTEQFF. CDR3 coding DNA: TGCGCCAGCAGTGACCACGGGACCGAGCAGTTCTTC.

The chain links TRBV5-1 to TRBJ1-1; D might be TRBD1 (5 bases). The V gene's germline CDR1 is SGHRS and CDR2 YFSETQ. Trimming pared 5 bases from V and 8 bases from J, leaving 16 bases between. The CDR3 contains 13 residues. The CDR3 coding sequence is TGCGCCAGCAGGTTTCGTGGAGGGGCGGAAGCTTTCTTT. Protein sequence: CASRFRGGAEAFF.

The chain combines TRBV9 with TRBJ1-2, with 7 bases identical to TRBD1. The CDR3 covers 16 residues. V gave up 3 bases and J gave up 0 bases; unmatched junction bases: 8. Germline V gene sequence: CDR1 SGDLS, CDR2 YYNGEE. CDR3: CASSGNYRGANYGYTF. DNA of the CDR3: TGTGCCAGCAGCGGAAACTACAGGGGTGCTAACTATGGCTACACCTTC.

The rearrangement joins TRBV29-1 to TRBJ1-2; D is unclear. In germline, CDR1 is SQVTM, CDR2 ANQGSEA. Trimming removed 3 bases from V and 4 bases from J, with 15 bases in between. The CDR3 sequence is 14 residues long. CDR3 loop: CSVDYPAASYGYTF. Written as DNA, the CDR3 is TGCAGCGTTGATTACCCCGCAGCTAGCTATGGCTACACCTTC.

The chain uses TRBV7-2 and TRBJ2-7; possible D gene TRBD1, 6 bases. Trimming stripped 3 bases from V and 1 base from J, with 10 bases between. Looked up from germline, CDR1 is SGHTA and CDR2 is FQGNSA. There are 14 residues in the CDR3. CDR3: CASSFAGESYEQYF. The DNA for the CDR3 is TGTGCCAGCAGCTTCGCAGGGGAGTCCTACGAGCAGTACTTC.

The chain recombines TRBV5-6 with TRBJ1-4; TRBD1 matches at 7 bases. V shed 0 bases, J shed 4 bases, and the junction held 6 bases outside the gene matches. This CDR3 contains 16 residues. Germline loops: CDR1 SGHDT, CDR2 YYEEEE. The CDR3 nucleotides read TGTGCCAGCAGCTTGGTTGGGGCAGGGGGTAATGAAAAACTGTTTTTT. It yields the protein CASSLVGAGGNEKLFF.

V gene TRBV13 combines with J gene TRBJ2-7; the D gene is possibly TRBD2 (5 bases). V lost 5 bases, J lost 4 bases, and 15 bases lay in between. Germline values: CDR1 PRHDT, CDR2 FYEKMQ (reference sequence). This CDR3 has 14 amino acids. CDR3 residues: CASSPIEGAYEQYF. The CDR3 region has the DNA TGTGCCAGCAGCCCCATCGAGGGCGCATACGAGCAGTACTTC.

Written as DNA, the CDR3 is TGTGCCAGCAGCTCCTACGGACAGATTGACTATGGCTACACCTTC. Translated: CASSSYGQIDYGYTF. V is TRBV11-2 and J is TRBJ1-2; possibly TRBD1 for D (6 bases). The germline V gene encodes CDR1 SGHAT and CDR2 FQNNGV. Trimming removed 4 bases at V and 3 bases at J, with 15 bases between. The CDR3 has 15 residues.

Notes on this clone: At one end, the junction sequence differs from germline, possibly due to a read error. The rearrangement uses TRBV4-1 and TRBJ2-7; 15 bases agree with TRBD2. The CDR3 has 16 residues. Germline V gives CDR1 MGHRA, CDR2 YSYEKL. The CDR3: CASSPEGLAGGEEQYF. CDR3 coding DNA: TGTGCCAGCAGCCCTGAGGGACTAGCGGGGGGTGAGGAGCAGTACTTC.

V usage is TRBV5-1 and J usage is TRBJ2-5; perhaps TRBD2 as D (6 bases). The CDR3 has 15 residues. Germline assignment: CDR1 SGHRS and CDR2 YFSETQ. Trimming removed 0 bases from V and 4 bases from J, with 13 bases in between. CDR3 protein: CASSLESGVLETQYF. In DNA form, the CDR3 reads TGCGCCAGCAGCTTGGAGTCGGGAGTATTAGAGACCCAGTACTTC.